The T cell receptor beta chain described here comes from a study of blood T cell repertoires in COVID-19. Profiling relied on immunoSEQ multiplex PCR, and the TCRdb table lists in-frame clones only, not all of them. The data contain around 20,000 clones, 80% to 90% of them singletons. The V segment lost 5 bases and the J segment 7 bases; nucleotides outside the gene matches: 17. The CDR3 has 17 amino acids. Germline loops: CDR1 SGHTA, CDR2 FQGNSA. The clonotype originates from a human donor with active COVID-19. The donor label of this sample is uncertain. The chain employs TRBV7-2 and TRBJ2-5; 9 bases align to TRBD2. Sequenced material: peripheral blood. The CDR3 loop is CASSPTSGPGDRVTQYF. The CDR3 nucleotides read TGTGCCAGCAGCCCAACTAGCGGGCCCGGAGACCGAGTGACCCAGTACTTC.